The 10 T cell receptor beta chains given below trace back to one sample, sequenced in a study of T cell responses to AZD1222 COVID-19 vaccine. Using immunoSEQ multiplex PCR, the repertoire was profiled, and TCRdb retains in-frame clones only, with some absent. The repertoire holds more than 110,000 clones, with around nine tenths as singletons. The sample here was peripheral blood, taken 28 days after the second AZD1222 dose. These TCRs come from an adult who received the AZD1222 COVID-19 vaccine.

This clone was observed once. The chain joins TRBV3-1 (or the pseudogene TRBV3-2) to TRBJ1-2; unclear D gene. Per germline, CDR1 LGHDT and CDR2 YNNKEL (reference sequence). The germline V and J ends were trimmed by 0 bases and 4 bases, with 9 bases remaining between them. The CDR3 spans 14 residues. In DNA, the CDR3 is TGTGCCAGCAGCCAAGATCGACCGCCCTATGGCTACACCTTC. Its protein product is CASSQDRPPYGYTF.

V is TRBV30 and J is TRBJ1-4, with 9 bases that match TRBD1. After removal of 5 bases from V and 4 bases from J, the junction contained 2 bases not matched to a gene. The CDR3 covers 13 residues. Germline V gene sequence: CDR1 GTSNPN, CDR2 SVGIG (reference sequence). The CDR3 sequence is CAWGTGLNEKLFF. CDR3 nucleotide sequence: TGTGCCTGGGGGACAGGGCTTAATGAAAAACTGTTTTTT.

As to this clone: One end of the junction fails to match germline, which may point to a read error. This chain links TRBV7-3 with TRBJ2-7; D is unclear. Looked up from germline, CDR1 is SGHTA and CDR2 is FQGTGA. The CDR3 covers 8 residues. The CDR3: CASLKGIF. CDR3 DNA: TGTGCCAGCTTAAAGGGAATCTTC.

CDR3 residues: CASSHGTDYGYTF. The CDR3, as DNA: TGTGCCAGCAGTCACGGGACAGACTATGGCTACACCTTC. This chain links TRBV14 with TRBJ1-2; 7 bases map to TRBD1. Germline V gene data show CDR1 as SGHDN and CDR2 as FVKESK. Trimming at V came to 6 bases and at J to 3 bases, leaving 4 bases not matched to a gene. CDR3 length: 13 residues.

The V gene is TRBV18, the J gene TRBJ2-7, with D unresolved. This CDR3 comprises 14 residues. With 3 bases removed from V and 2 bases from J, the gap between germline ends came to 11 bases. The germline CDR1 and CDR2 sequences are KGHSH and LQKENI. The CDR3 region is CASSPKDGTYEQYF. The CDR3 DNA reads TGTGCCAGCTCACCGAAGGATGGGACCTACGAGCAGTACTTC.

The V gene is TRBV5-4, the J gene TRBJ1-6; possibly TRBD1 for D (5 bases). CDR1 and CDR2 (germline): SGHNT, YYREEE (reference sequence). Between the trimmed V and J ends, which lost 4 bases and 9 bases, there was a span of 17 bases. This CDR3 has 15 residues. CDR3 sequence: CASSLTRRGGSPLHF. The CDR3 nucleotides are TGTGCCAGCAGCCTTACGAGGAGGGGTGGTTCACCCCTCCACTTT.

V usage is TRBV19 and J usage is TRBJ1-5; 10 bases are a match to TRBD1. The CDR3 is made up of 17 amino acids. V was pared by 0 bases and J by 5 bases, with 7 bases of the junction left unmatched. Germline values: CDR1 LNHDA, CDR2 SQIVND (reference sequence). The CDR3 region is CASSIEGQGKFYQPQHF. CDR3 in DNA: TGTGCCAGTAGTATAGAGGGACAGGGGAAGTTTTATCAGCCCCAGCATTTT.

J is TRBJ1-5 and V is TRBV29-1, with a weak D call TRBD1 (5 bases). The CDR3 has 13 residues. Trimming took off 5 bases at V and 4 bases at J, with 12 bases between the two ends. CDR1 is SQVTM and CDR2 is ANQGSEA in the germline V gene. The CDR3 DNA follows: TGCAGCGTTATCTCAGGGAGGAATCAGCCCCAGCATTTT. It is translated as CSVISGRNQPQHF.

The CDR3: CASSTTGGNSPLHF. CDR3 in DNA: TGTGCCAGCAGCACGACAGGGGGGAATTCACCCCTCCACTTT. The rearrangement uses TRBV7-3 and TRBJ1-6; 9 bases fit TRBD1. The germline V gene encodes CDR1 SGHTA and CDR2 FQGTGA. V lost 5 bases to trimming and J lost 7 bases; unmatched junction nucleotides: 3. This CDR3 has 14 residues.

This chain connects TRBV18 to TRBJ1-4; D is unclear. CDR1 and CDR2 from the germline V gene are KGHSH and LQKENI. The V end lost 8 bases, the J end lost 5 bases, and 12 bases lay between the germline ends. The CDR3 is made up of 13 amino acids. The CDR3 protein is CASRPGWNEKLFF. DNA of the CDR3: TGTGCCAGCCGCCCGGGATGGAATGAAAAACTGTTTTTT.